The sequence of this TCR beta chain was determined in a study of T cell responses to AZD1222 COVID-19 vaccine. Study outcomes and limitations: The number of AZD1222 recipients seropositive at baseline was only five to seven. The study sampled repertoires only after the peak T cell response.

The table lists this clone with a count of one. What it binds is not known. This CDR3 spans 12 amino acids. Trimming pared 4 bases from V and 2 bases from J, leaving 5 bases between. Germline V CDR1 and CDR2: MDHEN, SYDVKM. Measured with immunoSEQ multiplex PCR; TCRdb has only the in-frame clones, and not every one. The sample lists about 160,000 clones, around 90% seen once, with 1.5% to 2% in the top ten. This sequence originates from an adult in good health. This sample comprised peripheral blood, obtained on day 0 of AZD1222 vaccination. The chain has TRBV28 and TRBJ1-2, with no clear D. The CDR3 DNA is TGTGCCAGCAGTTCCCTAAACTATGGCTACACCTTC. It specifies CASSSLNYGYTF.